This T cell receptor beta chain was captured in a study of T cell responses to AZD1222 COVID-19 vaccine. About the research overall: Combined were second doses at about 4 or about 12 weeks.

The method was immunoSEQ multiplex PCR; TCRdb's version includes in-frame clones alone and lacks a portion of them. The sample contains roughly 100,000 clones, 90% to 95% of which appear only once. Broader study findings: Mostly white British, mostly female donors; authors suggested clonal diversity may be underestimated. The breadth and depth of Spike-specific TCRs increased once two AZD1222 doses had been given. Mapped onto spike, vaccine-associated CD4 TCRs spanned it and were dominant at 160-218 and 743-854.

Notes on this clone: No antigen is known for it.

The V end lost 4 bases, the J end lost 8 bases, and 18 bases lay between the germline ends. CDR3 length: 15 amino acids. Germline CDR1 is SGHKS and CDR2 is YYEKEE (reference sequence). The sequence came from an adult in good health. This chain links TRBV5-5 with TRBJ1-4, with a possible D match to TRBD1 (5 bases). Sequences were derived from peripheral blood, sampled on day 0 of AZD1222 vaccination. DNA for the CDR3: TGTGCCAGCAGCAAGGGGCTTTCCCCCGGGGAAAAACTGTTTTTT. Translating it yields CASSKGLSPGEKLFF. Based on the CDR3 plus reference TRBV5-5 and TRBJ1-4, the full variable domain is DAGVTQSPTHLIKTRGQQVTLRCSPISGHKSVSWYQQVLGQGPQFIFQYYEKEERGRGNFPDRFSARQFPNYSSELNVNALLLGDSALYLCASSKGLSPGEKLFFGSGTQLSVL.